This T cell receptor beta chain was found in a study of T-cell reconstitution after alpha-beta-depleted transplantation in children. Findings and limits, study-wide: Diversity and T-cell counts at one year after transplant derived mostly from new T cells.

This clonotype was seen only a few times. The target antigen is unknown. The CDR3 contains 17 residues. The V end lost 10 bases, the J end lost 2 bases, and 23 bases lay between the germline ends. The germline V gene encodes CDR1 MNHEY and CDR2 SVGEGT. The library targeted TCRbeta and was prepared with unique molecular identifiers. TCRdb reanalysed the PCR reads using MiXCR and keeps one entry per CDR3 protein. The sample has about a million distinct CDR3 sequences, roughly 29% seen once. The chain uses TRBV6-2 or TRBV6-3 and TRBJ2-2, with D possibly matching TRBD1 (5 bases). This TCR was recovered from a boy less than two years old who had a stem cell transplant for SCID, so the T cells may come from the graft donor. The sequencing here drew on PBMCs, mostly from graft donor cells, taken 360 days after TCRalphabeta/CD19-depleted stem cell transplant. CDR3 loop: CATRTFPTGINTGELFF. The CDR3 DNA reads TGTGCCACCCGTACGTTTCCAACAGGCATTAACACCGGGGAGCTGTTTTTT.